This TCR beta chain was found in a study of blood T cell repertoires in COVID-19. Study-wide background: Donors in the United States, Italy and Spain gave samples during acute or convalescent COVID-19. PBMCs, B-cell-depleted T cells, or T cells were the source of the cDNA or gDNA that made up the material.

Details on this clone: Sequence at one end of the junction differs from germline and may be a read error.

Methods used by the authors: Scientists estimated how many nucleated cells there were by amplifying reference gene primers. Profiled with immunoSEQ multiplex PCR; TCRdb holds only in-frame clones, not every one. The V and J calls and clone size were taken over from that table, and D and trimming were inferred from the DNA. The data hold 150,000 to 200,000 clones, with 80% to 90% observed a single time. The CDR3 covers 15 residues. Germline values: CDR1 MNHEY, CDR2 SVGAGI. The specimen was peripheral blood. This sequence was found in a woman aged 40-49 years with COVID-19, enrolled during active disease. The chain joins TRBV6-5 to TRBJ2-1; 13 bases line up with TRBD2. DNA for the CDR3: TGTGCCGGCAGCCAAAAACTAGCGGGGGGGCTAGAGCAGTTCTTC. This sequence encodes CAGSQKLAGGLEQFF.